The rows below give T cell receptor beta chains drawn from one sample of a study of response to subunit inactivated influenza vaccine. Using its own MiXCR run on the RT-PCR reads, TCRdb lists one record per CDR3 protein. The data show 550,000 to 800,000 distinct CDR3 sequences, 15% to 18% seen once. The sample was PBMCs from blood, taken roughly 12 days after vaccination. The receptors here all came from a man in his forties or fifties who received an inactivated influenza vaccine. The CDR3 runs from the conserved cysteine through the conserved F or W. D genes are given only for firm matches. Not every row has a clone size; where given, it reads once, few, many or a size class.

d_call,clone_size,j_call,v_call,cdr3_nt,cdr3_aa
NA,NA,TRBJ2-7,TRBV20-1,TGCAGTGCACAACGGAGTGAGCAGTACTTC,CSAQRSEQYF
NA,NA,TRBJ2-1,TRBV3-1,TGTGCCAGCAGCCTCTGGGAGCACAATGAGCAGTTCTTC,CASSLWEHNEQFF
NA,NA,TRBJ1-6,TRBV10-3,TGTGCCATCTCACATGGGGGGTTCATAAGTAATTCACCCCTCCACTTT,CAISHGGFISNSPLHF
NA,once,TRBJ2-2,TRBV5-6,TGTGCCAGCAGCTTGACTGGGAACACCGGGGCGCTGTTTTTT,CASSLTGNTGALFF
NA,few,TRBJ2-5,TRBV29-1,TGCAGCGTTGAAGATACTCGGGGGGAGACCCAGTACTTC,CSVEDTRGETQYF
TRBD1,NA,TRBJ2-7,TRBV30,TGTGCCTGGAGTGGGACAGGGACGCCTTCGAAGCAGTACTTC,CAWSGTGTPSKQYF
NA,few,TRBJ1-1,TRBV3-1,TGTGCCAGCAGTATCCTGGCGGGAATTTTGAACACTGAAGCTTTCTTT,CASSILAGILNTEAFF
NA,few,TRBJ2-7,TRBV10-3,TGTGCCATCAGTGAGGATGGTCAGACCTACGAGCAGTACTTC,CAISEDGQTYEQYF
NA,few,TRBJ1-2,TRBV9,TGTGCCAGCAGCGTCAATGCACAGGGAAGCTATGGCTACACCTTC,CASSVNAQGSYGYTF
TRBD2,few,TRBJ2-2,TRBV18,TGTGCCAGCTCACCACGCCTCCCTAGCGGCGCGAACACCGGGGAGCTGTTTTTT,CASSPRLPSGANTGELFF
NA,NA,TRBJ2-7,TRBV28,TGTGCCAGCAGTTACACTTCGTACGAGCAGTACTTC,CASSYTSYEQYF
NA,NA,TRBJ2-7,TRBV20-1,TGCAGTGCTAGGCCTAGGGTTTCGGGCGAGCAGTACTTC,CSARPRVSGEQYF
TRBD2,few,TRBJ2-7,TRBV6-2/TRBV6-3,TGTGCCAGCAGATCCCCCGGGACTAACTATGGCGAGCAGTACTTC,CASRSPGTNYGEQYF
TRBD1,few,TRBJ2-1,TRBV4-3,TGCGCCAGCAGCCAAGAGGCACCCTACGGGACAGCATACAATGAGCAGTTCTTC,CASSQEAPYGTAYNEQFF
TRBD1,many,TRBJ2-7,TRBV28,TGTGCCAGCAGTCCGGCAGACAGGGGCGAGCAGTACTTC,CASSPADRGEQYF
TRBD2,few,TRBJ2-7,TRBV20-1,TGCAGTGCTAGAGGAGGGAGGGCGAAACCCTACGAGCAGTACTTC,CSARGGRAKPYEQYF
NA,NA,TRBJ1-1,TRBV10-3,TGTGCCATCAGGGGGGGGGCAGAACTGACTGAAGCTTTCTTT,CAIRGGAELTEAFF
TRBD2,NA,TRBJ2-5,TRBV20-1,TGCAGTGCCACCGGGACAGCGGGGGGGATTAATCAAGAGACCCAGTACTTC,CSATGTAGGINQETQYF
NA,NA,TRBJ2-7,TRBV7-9,TGTGCCAGCAGCTTACTCCGGGACCGCTACTCCTACGAGCAGTACTTC,CASSLLRDRYSYEQYF
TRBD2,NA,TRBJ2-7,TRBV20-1,TGCAGTGCTAGAAGGTGGATTAAGCGGGGCTACGAGCAGTACTTC,CSARRWIKRGYEQYF
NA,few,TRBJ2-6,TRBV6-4,TGTGCCAGCAGTGACCTAAGTGGGAGTGGAGCCTACTCTGGGGCCAACGTCCTGACTTTC,CASSDLSGSGAYSGANVLTF
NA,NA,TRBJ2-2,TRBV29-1,TGCAGCGCAACCCAGACTGCGAACACCGGGGAGCTGTTTTTT,CSATQTANTGELFF
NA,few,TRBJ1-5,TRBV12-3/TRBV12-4,TGTGCCAGCAGTAAAGCAGGGCCACAGCCCCAGCATTTT,CASSKAGPQPQHF
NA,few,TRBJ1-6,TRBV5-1,TGCGCCAGCAGCTTGGAGAGGGATTCACCCCTCCACTTT,CASSLERDSPLHF
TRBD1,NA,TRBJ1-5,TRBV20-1,TGCAGTGCAGGACAGGGGAGTAGCAATCAGCCCCAGCATTTT,CSAGQGSSNQPQHF
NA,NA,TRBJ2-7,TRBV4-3,TGCGCCAGCAGCCAAGTGGCAGGGAAGACCTACGAGCAGTACTTC,CASSQVAGKTYEQYF
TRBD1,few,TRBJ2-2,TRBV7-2,TGTGCCAGCAGCTTAGGGGACAGGGTCACCGGGGAGCTGTTTTTT,CASSLGDRVTGELFF
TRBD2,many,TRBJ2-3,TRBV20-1,TGCAGTGCTAGGGGCGGGAGTAGGAGCACAGATACGCAGTATTTT,CSARGGSRSTDTQYF